Below, 2 T cell receptor beta chains from the same sample are listed, as sequenced in a study of human T cells and chemical hapten exposure. This sample's time point: pre-sensitization, week 0. The sample's treatment: therapeutic diphenylcyclopropenone sensitization with weekly scalp DPC. One entry per CDR3 protein, called by TCRdb with MiXCR from the RACE reads. In the table there are more than 300,000 distinct CDR3 sequences, 5% to 6.5% of which are singletons. Material: whole blood, obtained in connection with sensitization to the hapten diphenylcyclopropenone (DPC). These receptors originate from a woman under 30 with alopecia areata. Some clones in this sample may be carry-over from other donors' samples.

This clonotype showed up many times. The chain links TRBV5-1 to TRBJ1-3; D not certain. V lost 4 bases to trimming and J lost 0 bases, with 5 bases between them. The CDR3 is made up of 13 amino acids. Germline V gene sequence: CDR1 SGHRS, CDR2 YFSETQ. The CDR3 sequence is CASSDTSGNTIYF. CDR3 nucleotide sequence: TGCGCCAGCAGCGACACCTCTGGAAACACCATATATTTT.

This clonotype was recorded once. A read error may explain this, as a much larger clone is one base away. The chain has TRBV11-2 and TRBJ2-1; D is possibly TRBD1 (6 bases). Trimming took 6 bases from V and 8 from J, leaving 14 bases between them. The CDR3 runs 13 residues. The germline V gene encodes CDR1 SGHAT and CDR2 FQNNGV. Here the CDR3 reads CASRYTGSDEQFF. For the CDR3, the DNA is TGTGCCAGCAGGTACACAGGGAGCGATGAGCAGTTCTTC.